This is a list of T cell receptor beta chains from one sample in a study of blood T cells in healthy people across ages. TCRdb fed the 5' RACE reads into MiXCR, producing one record per CDR3 protein. In the table there are about 570,000 distinct CDR3 sequences, approximately 26% of which are singletons. This sample also appeared in a second study, on T cells of mothers and their children.

The sequencing sample was made of blood. The receptors come from a boy younger than 10 in good health. The CDR3 runs from the conserved cysteine through the conserved F or W. A D gene is named only where the DNA matches it firmly. Clone size, where shown, is once, few, many, or a class for clones that have expanded.

CDR3: CASSALAGGLTPGNEQFF
DNA: TGTGCCAGCTCAGCCTTGGCGGGGGGCTTGACTCCTGGCAATGAGCAGTTCTTC
V: TRBV7-9
length: 18
J: TRBJ2-1
size: -
D: TRBD2

CDR3: CATSDQAGWGTQETQYF
DNA: TGTGCCACCAGTGACCAAGCCGGTTGGGGGACCCAAGAGACCCAGTACTTC
V: TRBV24-1
length: 17
J: TRBJ2-5
size: -
D: -

CDR3: CSAKSRSGTEAFF
DNA: TGCAGCGCTAAGTCTCGAAGTGGGACTGAAGCTTTCTTT
V: TRBV20-1
length: 13
J: TRBJ1-1
size: few
D: -

CDR3: CASSPSGGPVFF
DNA: TGCGCCAGCAGCCCTAGCGGGGGCCCGGTTTTCTTC
V: TRBV5-1
length: 12
J: TRBJ2-1
size: few
D: TRBD2

CDR3: CASSYNPLRGYTF
DNA: TGTGCCAGCAGTTACAACCCACTCAGGGGCTACACCTTC
V: TRBV6-5
length: 13
J: TRBJ1-2
size: few
D: -

CDR3: CASSRGLDGYTF
DNA: TGTGCCAGCAGTAGAGGGCTAGATGGCTACACCTTC
V: TRBV12-3/TRBV12-4
length: 12
J: TRBJ1-2
size: few
D: -

CDR3: CAISGASGSLTDTQYF
DNA: TGTGCCATCAGTGGGGCTAGCGGGAGCTTGACAGATACGCAGTATTTT
V: TRBV10-3
length: 16
J: TRBJ2-3
size: many
D: TRBD2

CDR3: CATYRISGANVLTF
DNA: TGTGCCACCTATCGGATCTCTGGGGCCAACGTCCTGACTTTC
V: TRBV6-2/TRBV6-3
length: 14
J: TRBJ2-6
size: few
D: -

CDR3: CASSSGQRSYGYTF
DNA: TGTGCCAGCAGCTCGGGACAGAGATCCTATGGCTACACCTTC
V: TRBV5-5
length: 14
J: TRBJ1-2
size: few
D: TRBD1

CDR3: CSAPTGGSYNEQFF
DNA: TGCAGTGCTCCTACAGGGGGCTCCTACAATGAGCAGTTCTTC
V: TRBV20-1
length: 14
J: TRBJ2-1
size: -
D: TRBD1

CDR3: CANSYSIAQLYGTDTQYF
DNA: TGTGCCAACAGTTACTCGATAGCCCAACTCTACGGCACAGATACGCAGTATTTT
V: TRBV6-5
length: 18
J: TRBJ2-3
size: few
D: -

CDR3: CATSRAGVRETQYF
DNA: TGTGCCACCAGCAGAGCTGGGGTCAGGGAGACCCAGTACTTC
V: TRBV15
length: 14
J: TRBJ2-5
size: -
D: -

CDR3: CASTGSGLQYF
DNA: TGTGCCAGCACCGGCTCGGGCCTTCAGTACTTC
V: TRBV27
length: 11
J: TRBJ2-4
size: few
D: -

CDR3: CASWAPDQPQHF
DNA: TGTGCCAGCTGGGCACCCGATCAGCCCCAGCATTTT
V: TRBV2
length: 12
J: TRBJ1-5
size: few
D: -

CDR3: CSARDGARSSYNEQFF
DNA: TGCAGTGCTAGAGATGGGGCCAGGAGCTCCTACAATGAGCAGTTCTTC
V: TRBV20-1
length: 16
J: TRBJ2-1
size: few
D: -

CDR3: CASGLTRNTEAFF
DNA: TGTGCCAGCGGCCTGACAAGGAACACTGAAGCTTTCTTT
V: TRBV2
length: 13
J: TRBJ1-1
size: -
D: -

CDR3: CASSLVIGGETQYF
DNA: TGTGCCAGCAGCTTAGTAATAGGGGGAGAGACCCAGTACTTC
V: TRBV7-6
length: 14
J: TRBJ2-5
size: -
D: -

CDR3: CSARALGTGQETQYF
DNA: TGCAGTGCTAGGGCTCTGGGGACAGGGCAAGAGACCCAGTACTTC
V: TRBV20-1
length: 15
J: TRBJ2-5
size: few
D: TRBD1

CDR3: CAISDGGRLTGELFF
DNA: TGTGCCATCAGTGACGGCGGGAGGTTGACCGGGGAGCTGTTTTTT
V: TRBV10-3
length: 15
J: TRBJ2-2
size: -
D: TRBD2

CDR3: CASSLAGGPTDTQYF
DNA: TGTGCCAGCAGTTTAGCGGGGGGCCCCACAGATACGCAGTATTTT
V: TRBV28
length: 15
J: TRBJ2-3
size: -
D: TRBD2

CDR3: CASSPGRFPNTEAFF
DNA: TGTGCCAGCAGCCCTGGACGGTTCCCGAACACTGAAGCTTTCTTT
V: TRBV2
length: 15
J: TRBJ1-1
size: few
D: -

CDR3: CASTLLQGSTEAFF
DNA: TGTGCCAGCACACTTTTACAGGGGTCCACTGAAGCTTTCTTT
V: TRBV7-9
length: 14
J: TRBJ1-1
size: -
D: TRBD1

CDR3: CATVKGTGAYEQYF
DNA: TGTGCCACCGTAAAGGGGACAGGGGCCTACGAGCAGTACTTC
V: TRBV24-1
length: 14
J: TRBJ2-7
size: -
D: TRBD1

CDR3: CASIPTSGGLETQYF
DNA: TGTGCCAGCATCCCGACTAGCGGGGGGTTAGAGACCCAGTACTTC
V: TRBV6-1
length: 15
J: TRBJ2-5
size: -
D: TRBD2

CDR3: CASSVLAGDSGELFF
DNA: TGTGCCAGCAGCGTATTAGCGGGAGATAGCGGGGAGCTGTTTTTT
V: TRBV3-1
length: 15
J: TRBJ2-2
size: few
D: TRBD2

CDR3: CSARDGGVGELFF
DNA: TGCAGTGCTAGAGACGGCGGGGTTGGGGAGCTGTTTTTT
V: TRBV20-1
length: 13
J: TRBJ2-2
size: -
D: -